The sequence of this TCR beta chain was determined in a study of shared clonotypes between healthy human individuals. Data came from immunoSEQ multiplex PCR; TCRdb stores just in-frame clones and leaves some out. The sample holds 2 million to 3 million clones; more than 85% are singletons and the top ten take 0.36%. A note on this clone: Other DNA sequences in the same sample also yield this CDR3.

Sample: naive CD4+ T cells from PBMCs. Sample subset: CD45RA+ positively selected. The sequence derives from a man between 18 and 35 years old in good health. Some clones in this sample may be carry-over from other donors' samples.

This chain's CDR3 is CSARAYEQYF. CDR3 coding DNA: TGCAGTGCTAGGGCTTACGAGCAGTACTTC. The chain has TRBV20-1 and TRBJ2-7; no firm D call. This CDR3 is built from 10 residues. The germline CDR1 and CDR2 sequences are DFQATT and SNEGSKA (reference sequence). Deletions cut 3 bases from V and 4 bases from J, with 4 bases between.